This T cell receptor (beta chain) was documented in a study of blood T cell repertoires in COVID-19 (dated by TCRdb to about 2020). Background for the entire study: Samples covering the acute and convalescent phases of COVID-19 were provided by collaborators in the United States, Italy and Spain. The samples were drawn from two sources: the first 160 participants of the ongoing ImmuneRACE study, and some 1,300 subjects contributed by 6 global collaborators. The material from the prospective study consisted of cDNA or gDNA derived from T cells, B-cell-depleted T cells, or PBMCs. A freely available public database, intended as a resource for researchers studying the immune response to SARS-CoV-2, is where the repertoires were released. Deeply sampled blood TCRbeta repertoires from subjects exposed to, actively infected with, or recovered from COVID-19 were included in the dataset. Sample metadata almost always included a de-identified subject ID, COVID-19 status, age in years and sex. HLA class I and class II types, where available, came from metadata supplied by the sample provider rather than from assay-based typing. Results the study describes overall, beyond this receptor: Clinical and demographic metadata were provided uncurated, with the amount varying by source and participant.

TCRbeta CDR3 regions were amplified from genomic DNA using the immunoSEQ Assay, a bias-controlled multiplex PCR. From the authors' description of their analysis: Nucleated cell counts per sample were estimated from amplification of reference gene primers within the assay. To quantify the absolute abundance of each unique TCRbeta CDR3 rearrangement, sequence reads were collapsed and filtered. For each sample, productive Simpson clonality was calculated as the square root of Simpson's diversity index over productive rearrangements. As stored in TCRdb, this immuneACCESS dataset retains in-frame rearrangements with V and J assigned. A fraction of the clones does not appear; measured against another copy, unresolved V genes explain less than half of the discrepancy, and the remainder lacks a known reason. That table furnishes V, J and clone size, whereas the DNA furnished D and trimming. The table for this sample lists approximately 190,000 clones; 90% of them were counted only once. Together, the top ten hold 0.45% to 0.65% of the sample.

Whole blood was collected in K2EDTA tubes by collaborating institutions according to the institutions' own protocols. Collaborator samples were shipped for TCRbeta analysis as frozen whole blood, isolated PBMCs, or DNA extracted from either sample type. Concerning this clone itself: Its cognate antigen has yet to be identified. Per-nucleotide qualities are absent, and no much larger clonotype sits a single base away.

Its CDR3 holds 18 amino acids, cysteine through phenylalanine. Solely the CDR3 DNA is kept, with 54 bases framed from the first base. Per the germline V gene (reference sequence), MNHEY is the CDR1 and SMNVEV is the CDR2. Between the V and J ends, shortened by 4 bases and 0 bases respectively, the junction contains 19 bases. The clonotype originates from a man aged 45-65 years with acute or convalescent COVID-19. Sequencing was carried out using peripheral blood. The chain employs TRBV27 and TRBJ2-4; matching of 6 bases hints at TRBD1 as the D gene. Here the CDR3 is given as CASSSEPPGAGAKNIQYF. In nucleotide form, the sequence is TGTGCCAGCAGTTCCGAACCCCCAGGGGCTGGAGCCAAAAACATTCAGTACTTC.